Below, 18 T cell receptor beta chains from the same sample are listed, as sequenced in a study of T cell responses to AZD1222 COVID-19 vaccine. Sequencing was performed with immunoSEQ multiplex PCR; in TCRdb, only in-frame clones are kept and a portion is missing. The sample lists approximately 180,000 clones, about 89% occurring once. Source: peripheral blood, taken on day 0 of AZD1222 vaccination. Every receptor here comes from an adult in good health.

V is TRBV10-1 and J is TRBJ1-1, with D unclear. V shed 4 bases and J shed 1 base, with 4 bases lying between them. The CDR3 spans 12 residues. Per germline, CDR1 WNHNN and CDR2 SYGVQD (reference sequence). CDR3 in amino acids: CASSVGNTEAFF. The CDR3 nucleotides read TGCGCCAGCAGTGTTGGGAACACTGAAGCTTTCTTT.

The chain joins TRBV28 to TRBJ2-1; D is perhaps TRBD2 (6 bases). The germline V and J ends were trimmed by 4 bases and 12 bases, with 19 bases remaining between them. This CDR3 comprises 14 residues. CDR1 is MDHEN and CDR2 is SYDVKM in the germline V gene. The CDR3 coding sequence is TGTGCCAGCAGTTCACCCCCCCGACTAGTGGTGCAGTTCTTC. This sequence encodes CASSSPPRLVVQFF.

V gene TRBV9 combines with J gene TRBJ2-7; 8 bases fit TRBD2. After removal of 3 bases from V and 2 bases from J, the junction contained 7 bases not matched to a gene. CDR1 and CDR2 from the germline V gene are SGDLS and YYNGEE. The CDR3 loop spans 15 amino acids. This chain's CDR3 is CASSAWGTSTYEQYF. DNA for the CDR3: TGTGCCAGCAGCGCATGGGGGACTAGTACCTACGAGCAGTACTTC.

The gene calls are TRBV24-1 and TRBJ2-5, with D perhaps matching TRBD2 (5 bases). V was cut by 5 bases and J by 5 bases, with 17 bases left in between. Germline CDR1 KGHDR, CDR2 SFDVKD. The CDR3 spans 15 residues. The CDR3 spells CATSGFEGRGETQYF. The CDR3 nucleotides read TGTGCCACCAGTGGGTTCGAGGGTCGAGGTGAGACCCAGTACTTC.

The chain carries TRBV3-1 (or the pseudogene TRBV3-2) and TRBJ1-5, with D hard to call. From germline, CDR1 is LGHDT and CDR2 YNNKEL (reference sequence). The CDR3 has 14 residues. The V end was cut by 6 bases, the J end by 3 bases, with 12 bases between. This CDR3 reads CASSPAAINQPQHF. CDR3 nucleotides: TGTGCCAGCAGTCCAGCGGCCATCAATCAGCCCCAGCATTTT.

The rearrangement joins TRBV12-3 or TRBV12-4 to TRBJ2-3; D not resolved. V was cut by 9 bases and J by 5 bases, with 9 bases left in between. The CDR3 has 11 residues. The CDR3 region is CASAEKDTQYF. CDR3 sequence (DNA): TGTGCCAGTGCAGAGAAAGATACGCAGTATTTT.

V and J are TRBV2 and TRBJ2-3; 9 bases map to TRBD1. Germline V gene lookup returns CDR1 SNHLY and CDR2 FYNNEI. CDR3 length: 13 residues. V dropped 6 bases and J dropped 5; count of bases not matched to a gene: 3. CDR3 DNA: TGTGCCAGCAGGAGGACAGGGGAAGATACGCAGTATTTT. Protein sequence: CASRRTGEDTQYF.

The rearrangement uses TRBV7-2 and TRBJ2-2, with 8 bases identical to TRBD2. Germline V gives CDR1 SGHTA, CDR2 FQGNSA. V lost 4 bases to trimming and J lost 8 bases; unmatched junction nucleotides: 9. The CDR3 is 15 residues long. The CDR3 coding sequence is TGTGCCAGCAGCTCTCAGCCGGGACTAGAGGGGGAGCTGTTTTTT. Its translation: CASSSQPGLEGELFF. The full variable domain, completed using reference TRBV7-2 and TRBJ2-2, is GAGVSQSPSNKVTEKGKDVELRCDPISGHTALYWYRQSLGQGLEFLIYFQGNSAPDKSGLPSDRFSAERTGGSVSTLTIQRTQQEDSAVYLCASSSQPGLEGELFFGEGSRLTVL.

This clone was observed a few times. The chain carries TRBV5-1 and TRBJ1-6; TRBD1 matches 11 bases. Germline CDR1 reads SGHRS; CDR2 reads YFSETQ. This CDR3 contains 15 residues. The V gene end was trimmed by 4 bases and the J gene end by 8 bases; junction bases not matched to a gene: 5. CDR3 sequence (DNA): TGCGCCAGCAGCGCGGACAGGGGGCTTTATTCACCCCTCCACTTT. It is translated as CASSADRGLYSPLHF. Supplemented by reference TRBV5-1 and TRBJ1-6, the full variable domain reads KAGVTQTPRYLIKTRGQQVTLSCSPISGHRSVSWYQQTPGQGLQFLFEYFSETQRNKGNFPGRFSGRQFSNSRSEMNVSTLELGDSALYLCASSADRGLYSPLHFGNGTRLTVT.

This clone is a singleton in its sample. The CDR3 reads CASTDPGGFQPQHF. The CDR3 bases are TGTGCCAGTACCGACCCGGGGGGGTTTCAGCCCCAGCATTTT. The chain uses TRBV19 and TRBJ1-5; D may be TRBD1 (5 bases). The CDR3 totals 14 residues. The germline CDR1 and CDR2 sequences are LNHDA and SQIVND (reference sequence). V shed 7 bases and J shed 6 bases, with 16 bases lying between them.

The chain combines TRBV6-5 with TRBJ1-6; D is ambiguous. In germline, CDR1 is MNHEY, CDR2 SVGAGI. V lost 5 bases to trimming and J lost 8 bases, with 7 bases between them. The CDR3 consists of 12 residues. The CDR3 loop is CASSTGDSPLHF. The CDR3 bases are TGTGCCAGCAGTACGGGAGATTCACCCCTCCACTTT.

J is TRBJ2-5 and V is TRBV19, with unresolved D. V dropped 3 bases and J dropped 9 bases, with 14 bases sitting between them. This CDR3 has 13 residues. Per the germline V gene, CDR1 is LNHDA and CDR2 is SQIVND (reference sequence). The CDR3 bases are TGTGCCAGTAGTATTGGGGTGGAAGGAGCCCAGTACTTC. Its protein product is CASSIGVEGAQYF.

The CDR3 reads CASSVGGGGRRNSPLHF. In DNA form, the CDR3 reads TGTGCCAGCAGCGTAGGAGGGGGCGGACGTAGAAATTCACCCCTCCACTTT. The rearrangement uses TRBV9 and TRBJ1-6; TRBD1 aligns across 7 bases. The J segment lost 7 bases and the V segment lost 0 bases, leaving 10 bases of the junction unmatched. Germline loops: CDR1 SGDLS, CDR2 YYNGEE. The CDR3 contains 17 residues.

The chain is built from TRBV6-5 and TRBJ1-5, with a possible D match to TRBD1 (6 bases). The V gene lost 4 bases and the J gene lost 1 base, with 8 bases spanning the gap. The germline gives CDR1 MNHEY, CDR2 SVGAGI. This CDR3 has 14 amino acids. CDR3 nucleotides: TGTGCCAGCAGTTTCGGGGGCAGCAATCAGCCCCAGCATTTT. It codes for CASSFGGSNQPQHF.

The V gene is TRBV6-5, the J gene TRBJ2-1, with 7 bases that match TRBD1. The germline V gene has CDR1 MNHEY and CDR2 SVGAGI. V lost 6 bases and J lost 2; bases outside the gene matches: 7. CDR3 length equals 15 residues. CDR3 residues: CASRRTGTTYNEQFF. The DNA for the CDR3 is TGTGCCAGCAGGAGGACAGGCACAACCTACAATGAGCAGTTCTTC.

The chain is built from TRBV3-1 (or the pseudogene TRBV3-2) and TRBJ2-2; D call uncertain. Trimming stripped 1 base from V and 4 bases from J, with 1 base between. This CDR3 region has 12 residues. Germline V gene data show CDR1 as LGHDT and CDR2 as YNNKEL (reference sequence). The CDR3 DNA reads TGTGCCAGCAGCCAAGGCACCGGGGAGCTGTTTTTT. Its protein is CASSQGTGELFF.

This chain links TRBV18 with TRBJ2-7; 7 nucleotides agree with TRBD2. This CDR3 has 14 residues. Germline V CDR1 and CDR2: KGHSH, LQKENI. V lost 10 bases and J lost 2; bases outside the gene matches: 11. DNA for the CDR3: TGTGCCACCACTGGCGGGAGTCACGCCTACGAGCAGTACTTC. Encoded protein: CATTGGSHAYEQYF.

The V call is TRBV21-1, the J call TRBJ1-4. TRBV21-1 is a listed pseudogene. The CDR3 runs to 14 residues. In DNA, the CDR3 is TGTGCCAGCAGCAATCGGGCGGGAAATGAAAAACTGTTTTTT. Its translation is CASSNRAGNEKLFF.